Following are 29 T cell receptor beta chains from one sample sequenced in a study of blood T cells in healthy people across ages. A second about 6 to 12 cycle PCR used barcoded and J-beta primers. TCRdb passed the 5' RACE reads through MiXCR, listing each CDR3 protein once. The data contain hundreds of thousands of distinct CDR3 sequences, 52% of them singletons. Material for sequencing was blood. These receptors were taken from a woman of 80 years or more in good health.

This CDR3 reads CASNTWGRQNHQPQHF. The CDR3, as DNA: TGTGCCAGCAATACTTGGGGGAGGCAGAATCACCAGCCCCAGCATTTT. This chain joins TRBV6-1 and TRBJ1-5; a weak D match, TRBD1 (5 bases). Germline lookup yields CDR1 MNHNS and CDR2 SASEGT. The CDR3 length is 16 residues. Trimming removed 7 bases from V and 7 bases from J, with 23 bases in between.

J is TRBJ2-2 and V is TRBV28; 9 bases map to TRBD1. Looked up from germline, CDR1 is MDHEN and CDR2 is SYDVKM. The trim removed 4 bases at V and 6 bases at J, leaving 6 bases unmatched. The CDR3 has 15 residues. The chain's CDR3 is CASSWQTGGSGELFF. The CDR3 DNA is TGTGCCAGCAGTTGGCAGACAGGGGGGTCCGGGGAGCTGTTTTTT.

As for this clonotype: Just one base apart from a much larger clone, this may be a read error. The rearrangement joins TRBV5-5 to TRBJ2-5; 8 bases match TRBD1. The germline CDR1 and CDR2 sequences are SGHKS and YYEKEE (reference sequence). The CDR3 length is 14 residues. The CDR3 sequence: CTSSLASGTGEMYF. The DNA of the CDR3 is TGTACCAGCAGCTTAGCGAGTGGGACAGGCGAGATGTACTTC.

CDR3 in DNA: TGTGCCAGCAGCCCAGAGGTTACACTGACGTCTTTCTCCTACAATGAGCAGTTCTTC. Translation: CASSPEVTLTSFSYNEQFF. The V call is TRBV12-3 or TRBV12-4, the J call TRBJ2-1; no clear D gene. The CDR3 runs to 19 residues. Trimming left V 6 bases short and J 0 bases short, with 24 bases between.

This chain links TRBV5-1 with TRBJ2-1, with 11 bases fitting TRBD1. CDR1 SGHRS and CDR2 YFSETQ come from the germline V gene. With 4 bases clipped from V and 5 bases from J, the junction kept 8 bases outside the gene matches. The CDR3 loop spans 16 amino acids. CDR3 protein: CASSQGGTGGNNEQFF. The CDR3 DNA is TGCGCCAGCAGCCAGGGAGGGACAGGGGGAAACAATGAGCAGTTCTTC.

This clonotype was detected many times. V is TRBV3-1 and J is TRBJ2-5; D is uncertain. Germline V gene data show CDR1 as LGHDT and CDR2 as YNNKEL (reference sequence). The CDR3 extends over 14 amino acids. Trimming cost V 0 bases and J 3 bases, with 8 bases left between them. CDR3 residues: CASSQDRPKETQYF. CDR3 DNA: TGTGCCAGCAGCCAAGATCGGCCAAAAGAGACCCAGTACTTC.

The chain employs TRBV4-3 and TRBJ1-2, with D hard to call. Deletions cut 1 base from V and 4 bases from J, with 13 bases between. This CDR3 contains 15 residues. The germline CDR1 and CDR2 sequences are LGHNA and YSLEER. CDR3 sequence reads: CASSQGPGLGYGYTF. CDR3 DNA sequence: TGCGCCAGCAGCCAAGGGCCAGGATTGGGCTATGGCTACACCTTC.

The chain carries TRBV5-1 and TRBJ2-2, with 7 bases aligning to TRBD1. Trimming took 4 bases from V and 1 from J; bases not matched to a gene: 7. Looked up from germline, CDR1 is SGHRS and CDR2 is YFSETQ. The CDR3 runs 16 residues. The CDR3 sequence is CASSHGDRQNTGELFF. DNA for the CDR3: TGCGCCAGCAGCCATGGGGACAGACAGAACACCGGGGAGCTGTTTTTT.

This chain connects TRBV18 to TRBJ2-5; 7 bases fit TRBD1. This CDR3 has 16 residues. Germline-derived CDR1 and CDR2 are KGHSH and LQKENI. J gave up 3 bases and V 5 bases, and 12 bases lay outside the gene matches. In DNA, the CDR3 is TGTGCCAGCTCAGCGAATGAGGACAGGAACAAAGAGACCCAGTACTTC. Amino acids: CASSANEDRNKETQYF.

A note on this clonotype: Being one base from a much bigger clone, this may be a read error. The rearrangement joins TRBV20-1 to TRBJ1-2; D call uncertain. Germline CDR1 and CDR2: DFQATT and SNEGSKA (reference sequence). This CDR3 is 9 amino acids long. Between the trimmed V and J ends, which lost 2 bases and 5 bases, there was a span of 0 bases. In nucleotides, the CDR3 is TGCAGTGCTAGATATGGCTACACCTTC. It specifies CSARYGYTF.

The CDR3 nucleotides read TGTGCCAGCAGAGCCTTTATAGCGGGGTCTCAAAATGAGCAGTTCTTC. Translation gives CASRAFIAGSQNEQFF. This chain uses TRBV27 with TRBJ2-1, with 8 bases matching TRBD2. Trimming at V came to 6 bases and at J to 7 bases, leaving 14 bases not matched to a gene. Germline assignment: CDR1 MNHEY and CDR2 SMNVEV (reference sequence). CDR3 length: 16 amino acids.

This clonotype was detected many times. The CDR3 here is CASSSEGYKAFF. The CDR3 DNA reads as TGTGCCAGCAGTTCCGAAGGGTACAAAGCTTTCTTT. This chain links TRBV6-6 with TRBJ1-1, with D uncertain. Per the germline V gene, CDR1 is MNHNY and CDR2 is SVGAGI (reference sequence). This CDR3 region has 12 residues. With 4 bases removed from V and 9 bases from J, the gap between germline ends came to 12 bases.

A few counts support this clonotype. The rearrangement uses TRBV7-9 and TRBJ2-5; D gene unclear. Per the germline V gene, CDR1 is SEHNR and CDR2 is FQNEAQ (reference sequence). Trimming removed 1 base from V and 10 bases from J, with 7 bases in between. CDR3 length equals 11 residues. The CDR3 DNA follows: TGTGCCAGCAGCTTAGGAGGCCTCCAGTACTTC. Translated: CASSLGGLQYF.

The gene calls are TRBV29-1 and TRBJ2-7; a weak D match, TRBD2 (6 bases). Deletions cut 6 bases from V and 5 bases from J, with 23 bases between. Germline CDR1 is SQVTM and CDR2 is ANQGSEA. The CDR3 covers 15 residues. CDR3 sequence reads: CSVYALRETGDEQYF. Written as DNA, the CDR3 is TGCAGCGTCTACGCCCTCCGGGAGACGGGGGACGAGCAGTACTTC.

Notes on this clonotype: This sequence may be a read error, since a much larger clone differs from it by one base. Here the CDR3 DNA reads TGCCGTGCTAGATCCCCCCCGTCCAATGAGCAGTTCTTC. Residues: CRARSPPSNEQFF. This chain links TRBV20-1 with TRBJ2-1; D gene ambiguous. The CDR3 has 13 residues. CDR1 DFQATT and CDR2 SNEGSKA come from the germline V gene (reference sequence).

This clonotype was observed a handful of times. The gene calls are TRBV18 and TRBJ1-6, with 8 bases fitting TRBD1. With V trimmed by 5 bases and J by 14 bases, 11 bases remained unmatched. There are 14 residues in the CDR3. The germline CDR1 and CDR2 sequences are KGHSH and LQKENI. The CDR3 region is CASSIQGELLSLHF. DNA of the CDR3: TGTGCCAGCTCAATACAGGGGGAACTCCTATCCCTCCACTTT.

The V gene is TRBV6-5, the J gene TRBJ1-2; no clear D gene. V was clipped by 3 bases and J by 4 bases, with 9 bases between them. The CDR3 runs 13 residues. Germline V gene sequence: CDR1 MNHEY, CDR2 SVGAGI. CDR3 amino acids: CASSYRPLYGYTF. The CDR3 region has the DNA TGTGCCAGCAGTTATCGGCCACTCTATGGCTACACCTTC.

There are a few counts of this clonotype. The J gene is TRBJ1-1, the V gene TRBV29-1; D might be TRBD1 (6 bases). Germline CDR1 SQVTM, CDR2 ANQGSEA. CDR3 size: 13 residues. Trimming cost V 3 bases and J 12 bases, with 20 bases left between them. CDR3 sequence reads: CSVDEGGQGETFF. The CDR3 DNA sequence: TGCAGCGTTGATGAGGGGGGACAAGGGGAAACTTTCTTT.

The rearrangement uses TRBV29-1 and TRBJ1-2; 9 bases are a match to TRBD1. The ends lost 7 bases at V and 4 bases at J; junction bases unmatched: 7. The V gene's germline CDR1 is SQVTM and CDR2 ANQGSEA. The CDR3 is made up of 13 amino acids. For the CDR3, the DNA is TGCAGCGCCTTACAGGGGGCCGGCTATGGCTACACCTTC. Translation: CSALQGAGYGYTF. Looking up the rest from reference TRBV29-1 and TRBJ1-2 gives the full variable domain: SAVISQKPSRDICQRGTSLTIQCQVDSQVTMMFWYRQQPGQSLTLIATANQGSEATYESGFVIDKFPISRPNLTFSTLTVSNMSPEDSSIYLCSALQGAGYGYTFGSGTRLTVV.

In this sample, this clonotype turned up a few times. This chain joins TRBV5-1 and TRBJ1-1; no reliable D call. The ends were cut back, 0 bases at V and 8 bases at J, with 11 bases in the middle. From germline, CDR1 is SGHRS and CDR2 YFSETQ. This CDR3 region has 13 residues. The CDR3 sequence: CASSLAGDREAFF. The CDR3, as DNA: TGCGCCAGCAGCTTGGCCGGCGACCGAGAAGCTTTCTTT.

Regarding this clonotype: Germline is not matched at one junction end, which may reflect a read error. The chain has TRBV5-6 and TRBJ2-1; maybe TRBD2 (5 bases). This CDR3 region has 12 residues. Germline V gene data show CDR1 as SGHDT and CDR2 as YYEEEE. The CDR3 DNA reads as TGTGCCGGCAGCATCTTAGCGACAGAGCAGTTCTTC. Encoded protein: CAGSILATEQFF.

A few counts support this clonotype. This chain connects TRBV5-1 to TRBJ2-2; perhaps TRBD2 as D (5 bases). CDR3 length: 15 amino acids. Germline-derived CDR1 and CDR2 are SGHRS and YFSETQ. The V gene lost 4 bases and the J gene lost 4 bases, with 14 bases spanning the gap. CDR3 protein: CASSAPVGSTGELFF. The CDR3 nucleotides are TGCGCCAGCAGCGCCCCTGTGGGGAGCACCGGGGAGCTGTTTTTT.

This clonotype was counted only a few times. The chain combines TRBV20-1 with TRBJ2-7; D gene uncertain. The ends were cut back, 3 bases at V and 4 bases at J, with 10 bases in the middle. From germline, CDR1 is DFQATT and CDR2 SNEGSKA (reference sequence). The CDR3 is 12 amino acids. This CDR3 is CSASPDGYEQYF. CDR3 sequence (DNA): TGCAGTGCTAGTCCGGACGGGTACGAGCAGTACTTC.

CDR3 sequence reads: CASSRSQGVSDTQYF. CDR3 nucleotide sequence: TGTGCCAGCAGTCGATCACAGGGGGTGTCAGATACGCAGTATTTT. The chain combines TRBV25-1 with TRBJ2-3, with 8 bases aligning to TRBD1. The CDR3 has 15 amino acids. The V gene end was trimmed by 5 bases and the J gene end by 4 bases; junction bases not matched to a gene: 8. Germline lookup yields CDR1 MGHDK and CDR2 SYGVNS.

This chain uses TRBV5-6 with TRBJ1-1; D is ambiguous. V lost 4 bases to trimming and J lost 2 bases, with 9 bases between them. CDR1 and CDR2 (germline): SGHDT, YYEEEE. This CDR3 region has 13 residues. The CDR3 DNA sequence: TGTGCCAGCAGCCAGGACTCTAACACTGAAGCTTTCTTT. Translation: CASSQDSNTEAFF.

This clonotype occurred many times. The chain is built from TRBV28 and TRBJ2-1; 7 nucleotides align to TRBD1. The CDR3 consists of 14 residues. V was pared by 6 bases and J by 9 bases, with 11 bases of the junction left unmatched. Germline-derived CDR1 and CDR2 are MDHEN and SYDVKM. The CDR3 loop reads CASRRTGTVSEQFF. The CDR3 nucleotides read TGTGCCAGCAGGCGGACAGGCACCGTAAGTGAGCAGTTCTTC.

This clonotype was counted many times. One end of the junction varies from germline; a read error may be responsible. The chain combines TRBV6-1 with TRBJ2-3; 9 positions agree with TRBD1. The CDR3 spans 14 residues. Germline values: CDR1 MNHNS, CDR2 SASEGT. The CDR3 DNA reads as TGTGCCAGCAGGGAAGGACAGGGGACAGATACGCAGTATTTT. Translated: CASREGQGTDTQYF.

This clonotype came up many times. The rearrangement links TRBV12-3 or TRBV12-4 to TRBJ2-7; D gene unclear. V was trimmed by 4 bases and J by 6 bases, leaving 10 bases between them. This CDR3 is 12 amino acids long. The CDR3 DNA sequence: TGTGCCAGCAGTTCTCACAGAGGCGAGCAGTACTTC. Amino acids: CASSSHRGEQYF.

Comments on this clonotype: A much more abundant neighbour one base away suggests this may be a read error. The V and J genes are TRBV27 and TRBJ2-7, with 8 bases that match TRBD1. Trimming took 2 bases from V and 2 from J; bases not matched to a gene: 8. CDR1 MNHEY and CDR2 SMNVEV come from the germline V gene (reference sequence). The CDR3 spans 16 residues. The CDR3 sequence is CASSLRDRIFPYEQYF. For the CDR3, the DNA is TGTGCCAGCAGTTTAAGGGACAGGATATTCCCCTACGAGCAGTACTTC.